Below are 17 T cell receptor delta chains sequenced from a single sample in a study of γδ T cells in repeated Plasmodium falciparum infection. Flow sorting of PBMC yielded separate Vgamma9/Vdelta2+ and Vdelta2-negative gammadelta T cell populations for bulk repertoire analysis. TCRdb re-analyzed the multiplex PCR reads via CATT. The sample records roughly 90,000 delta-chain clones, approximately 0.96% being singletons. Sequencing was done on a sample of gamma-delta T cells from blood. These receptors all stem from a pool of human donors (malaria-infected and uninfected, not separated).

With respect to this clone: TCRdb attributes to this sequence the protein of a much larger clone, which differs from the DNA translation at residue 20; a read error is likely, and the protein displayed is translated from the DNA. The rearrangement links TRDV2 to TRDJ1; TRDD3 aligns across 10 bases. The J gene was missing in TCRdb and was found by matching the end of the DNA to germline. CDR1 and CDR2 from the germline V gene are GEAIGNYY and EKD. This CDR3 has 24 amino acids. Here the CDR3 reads CACDTVRPSPSPNWGMGYTAKLIF. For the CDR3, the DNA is TGTGCCTGTGACACCGTTCGTCCCTCCCCTAGCCCAAACTGGGGGATGGGGTACACCGCTAAACTCATCTTT.

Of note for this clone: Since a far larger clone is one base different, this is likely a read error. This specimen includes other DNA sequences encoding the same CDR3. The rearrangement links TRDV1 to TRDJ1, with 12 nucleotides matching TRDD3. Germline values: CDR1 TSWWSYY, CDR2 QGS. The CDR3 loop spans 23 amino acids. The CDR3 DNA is TGTGCTCTTGGGGAACCCCCCTCCTACAGATTAGGGCTGGGGGATACGGGAGGGGGTAAACTCATCTTC. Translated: CALGEPPSYRLGLGDTGGGKLIF.

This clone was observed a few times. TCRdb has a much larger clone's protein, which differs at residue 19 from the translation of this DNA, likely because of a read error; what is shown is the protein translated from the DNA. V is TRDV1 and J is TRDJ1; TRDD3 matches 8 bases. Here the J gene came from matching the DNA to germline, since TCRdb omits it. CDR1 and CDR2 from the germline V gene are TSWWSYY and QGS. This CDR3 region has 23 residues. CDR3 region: CALGELALPNFQFGIRVTGKLIF. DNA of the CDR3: TGTGCTCTTGGGGAACTAGCCCTACCCAACTTCCAGTTTGGGATACGCGTAACCGGTAAACTCATCTTT.

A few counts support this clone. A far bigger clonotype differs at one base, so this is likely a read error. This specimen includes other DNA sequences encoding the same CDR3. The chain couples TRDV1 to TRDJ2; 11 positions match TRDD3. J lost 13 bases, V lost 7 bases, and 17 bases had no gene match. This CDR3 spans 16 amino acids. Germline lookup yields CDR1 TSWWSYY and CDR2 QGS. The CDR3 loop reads CALEPLGDTGAARLFF. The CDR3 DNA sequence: TGTGCTCTTGAACCCCTGGGGGATACCGGAGCAGCTCGACTCTTCTTT.

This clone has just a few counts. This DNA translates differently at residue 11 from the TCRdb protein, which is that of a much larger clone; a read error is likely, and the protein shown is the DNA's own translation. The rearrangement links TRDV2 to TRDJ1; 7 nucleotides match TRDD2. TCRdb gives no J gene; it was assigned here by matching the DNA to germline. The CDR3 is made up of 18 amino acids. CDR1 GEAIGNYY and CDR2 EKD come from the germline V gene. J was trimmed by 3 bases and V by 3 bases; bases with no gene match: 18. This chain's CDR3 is CACDRIPTMEVIPDKLIF. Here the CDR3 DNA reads TGTGCCTGTGACCGGATTCCTACGATGGAAGTGATCCCCGATAAACTCATCTTT.

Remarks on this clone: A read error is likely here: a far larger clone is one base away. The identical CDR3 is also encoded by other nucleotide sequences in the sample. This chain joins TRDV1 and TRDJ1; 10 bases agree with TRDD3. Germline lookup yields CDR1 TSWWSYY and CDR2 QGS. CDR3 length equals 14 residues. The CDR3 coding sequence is TGTGCTCTTGCGTTTGGGGGATACACCGATAAGCTCATCTTT. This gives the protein CALAFGGYTDKLIF.

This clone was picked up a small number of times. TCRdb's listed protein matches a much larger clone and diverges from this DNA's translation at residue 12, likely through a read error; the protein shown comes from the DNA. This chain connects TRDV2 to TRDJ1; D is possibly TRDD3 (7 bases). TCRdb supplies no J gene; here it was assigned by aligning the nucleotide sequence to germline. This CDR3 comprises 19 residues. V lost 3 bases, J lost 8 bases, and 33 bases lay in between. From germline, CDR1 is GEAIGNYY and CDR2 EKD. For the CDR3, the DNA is TGTGCCTGTGACCCCCTGGGGGGGGCCCCTTCCAAGGTGGACAGCAAACTCATCTTT. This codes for CACDPLGGAPSKVDSKLIF.

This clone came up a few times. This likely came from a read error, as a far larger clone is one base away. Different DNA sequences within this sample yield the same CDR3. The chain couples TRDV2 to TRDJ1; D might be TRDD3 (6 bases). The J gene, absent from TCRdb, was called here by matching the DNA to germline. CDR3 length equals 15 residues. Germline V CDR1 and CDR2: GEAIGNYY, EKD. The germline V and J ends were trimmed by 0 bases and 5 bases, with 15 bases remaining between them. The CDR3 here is CACDTVGGSKDKLIF. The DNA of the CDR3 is TGTGCCTGTGACACCGTGGGGGGCTCTAAAGATAAACTCATCTTT.

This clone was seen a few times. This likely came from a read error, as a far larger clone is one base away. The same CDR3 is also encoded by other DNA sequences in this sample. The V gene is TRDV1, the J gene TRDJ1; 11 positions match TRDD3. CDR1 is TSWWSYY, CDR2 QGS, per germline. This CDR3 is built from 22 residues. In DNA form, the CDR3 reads TGTGCCCTTGGGGAAGGGCCTCTCTACGGCGTACTGGGGGATATCGGGACCGATAAACTCATCTTT. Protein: CALGEGPLYGVLGDIGTDKLIF.

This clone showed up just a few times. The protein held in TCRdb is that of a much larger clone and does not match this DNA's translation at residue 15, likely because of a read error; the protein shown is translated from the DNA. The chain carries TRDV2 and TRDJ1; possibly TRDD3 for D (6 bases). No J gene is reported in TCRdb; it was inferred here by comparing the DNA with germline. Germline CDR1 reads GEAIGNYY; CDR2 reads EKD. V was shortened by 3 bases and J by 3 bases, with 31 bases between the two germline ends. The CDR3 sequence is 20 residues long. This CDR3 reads CACDRPGYPTSGENADKLIF. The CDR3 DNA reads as TGTGCCTGTGACCGTCCCGGGTACCCGACTTCTGGGGAAAACGCCGATAAACTCATCTTT.

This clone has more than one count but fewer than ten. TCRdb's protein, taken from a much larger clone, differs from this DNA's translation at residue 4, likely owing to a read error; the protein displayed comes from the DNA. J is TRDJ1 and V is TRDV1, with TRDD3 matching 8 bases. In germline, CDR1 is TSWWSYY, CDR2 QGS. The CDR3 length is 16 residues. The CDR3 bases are TGTGCTCTTGAGGAACTTCGGACCTGGGGGAGTACAAAACTCATCTTT. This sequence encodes CALEELRTWGSTKLIF.

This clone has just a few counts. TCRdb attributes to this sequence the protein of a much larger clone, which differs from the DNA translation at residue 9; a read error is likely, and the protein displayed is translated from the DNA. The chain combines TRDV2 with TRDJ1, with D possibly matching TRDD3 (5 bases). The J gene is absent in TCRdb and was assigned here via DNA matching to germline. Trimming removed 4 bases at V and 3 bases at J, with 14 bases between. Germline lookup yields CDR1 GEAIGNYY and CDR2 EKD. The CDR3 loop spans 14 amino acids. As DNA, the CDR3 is TGTGCCTGTGATCGGTGGGGAGACGCCGATAAACTCATCTTT. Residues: CACDRWGDADKLIF.

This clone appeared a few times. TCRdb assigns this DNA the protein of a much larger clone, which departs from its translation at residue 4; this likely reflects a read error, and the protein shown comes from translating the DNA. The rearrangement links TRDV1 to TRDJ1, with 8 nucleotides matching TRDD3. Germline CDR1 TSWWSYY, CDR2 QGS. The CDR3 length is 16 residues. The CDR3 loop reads CALRELRDTGTDKLIF. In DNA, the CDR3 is TGTGCTCTTAGGGAACTGAGGGATACGGGTACCGATAAACTCATCTTT.

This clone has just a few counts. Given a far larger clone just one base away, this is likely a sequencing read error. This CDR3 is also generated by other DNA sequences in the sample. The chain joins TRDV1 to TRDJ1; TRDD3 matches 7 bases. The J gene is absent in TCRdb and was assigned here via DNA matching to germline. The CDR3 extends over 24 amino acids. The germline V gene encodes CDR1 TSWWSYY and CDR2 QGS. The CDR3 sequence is CALGEGEGTVIPVLGIACTDKLIF. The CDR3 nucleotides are TGCGCTCTTGGGGAAGGGGAAGGAACGGTCATTCCAGTACTGGGGATTGCCTGCACCGATAAACTCATCTTT.

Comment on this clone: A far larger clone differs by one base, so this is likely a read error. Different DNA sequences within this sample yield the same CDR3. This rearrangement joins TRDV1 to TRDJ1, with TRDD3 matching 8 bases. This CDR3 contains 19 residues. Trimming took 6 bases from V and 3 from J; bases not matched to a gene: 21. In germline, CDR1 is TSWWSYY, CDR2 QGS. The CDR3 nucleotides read TGTGCTCTTGGACGGGATCGTCCACGTACTGGGGGGTACGCCGATAAACTCATCTTT. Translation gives CALGRDRPRTGGYADKLIF.

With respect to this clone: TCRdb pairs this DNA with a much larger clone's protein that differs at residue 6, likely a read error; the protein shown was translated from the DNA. This chain's CDR3 is CALGPTPSIVGVTDKLIF. CDR3 sequence (DNA): TGTGCTCTTGGGCCTACTCCTTCCATCGTAGGAGTCACCGATAAACTCATCTTT. The chain carries TRDV1 and TRDJ1, with D maybe TRDD2 (6 bases). Germline values: CDR1 TSWWSYY, CDR2 QGS. The V gene lost 5 bases and the J gene lost 1 base, with 23 bases spanning the gap. The CDR3 is made up of 18 amino acids.

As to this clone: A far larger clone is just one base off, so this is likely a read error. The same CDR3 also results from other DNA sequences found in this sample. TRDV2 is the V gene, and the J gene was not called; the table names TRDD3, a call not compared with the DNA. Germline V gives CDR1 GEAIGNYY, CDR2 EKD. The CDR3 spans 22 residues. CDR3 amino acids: CACDALGPQGLGDTSLTAQLFF. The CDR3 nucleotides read TGTGCCTGTGACGCCTTGGGTCCACAAGGTTTGGGGGATACGTCCCTAACAGCACAACTCTTCTTC.